This TCR beta chain was observed in a study of shared clonotypes between healthy human individuals. The naive CD8 subset, CD45RO-negative cells positively selected for CCR7, excluded terminally differentiated effector memory CD45RA+ cells. V lost 6 bases and J lost 0, with 14 bases in between. From germline, CDR1 is WNHNN and CDR2 SYGVQD (reference sequence). The CDR3 extends over 15 amino acids. The method was immunoSEQ multiplex PCR; TCRdb's version includes in-frame clones alone and lacks a portion of them. The table includes about 2.1 million clones, roughly 91% detected once. This clone was seen more than once but under ten times.

The genes are TRBV10-1 and TRBJ1-1, with D possibly TRBD1 on 6 matching bases. Material for sequencing was naive CD8+ T cells from PBMCs. This clonotype was sampled from a man younger than 35 in good health. Some clones in this sample may be carry-over from other donors' samples. CDR3 DNA sequence: TGCGCCAGCAGGGCCCAAACAGGGCTGAACACTGAAGCTTTCTTT. Translation gives CASRAQTGLNTEAFF.